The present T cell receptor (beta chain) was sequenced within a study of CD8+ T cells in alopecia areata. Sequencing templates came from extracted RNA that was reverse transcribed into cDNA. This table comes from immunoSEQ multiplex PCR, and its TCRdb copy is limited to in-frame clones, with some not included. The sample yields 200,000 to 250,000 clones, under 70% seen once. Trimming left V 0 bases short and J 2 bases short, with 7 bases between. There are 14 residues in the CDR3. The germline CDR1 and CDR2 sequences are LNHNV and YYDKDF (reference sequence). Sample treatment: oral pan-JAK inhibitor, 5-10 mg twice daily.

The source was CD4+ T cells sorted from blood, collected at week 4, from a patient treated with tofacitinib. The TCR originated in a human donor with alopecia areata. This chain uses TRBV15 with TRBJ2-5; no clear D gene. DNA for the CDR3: TGTGCCACCAGCAGAGATATCTGGCAAGAGACCCAGTACTTC. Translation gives CATSRDIWQETQYF.